This TCR beta chain was recorded in a study of blood T cell repertoires in COVID-19. Study as a whole: Italy, Spain and the United States were the sources of the convalescent and acute COVID-19 samples.

CDR3 length: 12 residues. Germline V gives CDR1 MNHEY, CDR2 SVGAGI. The trim removed 5 bases at V and 11 bases at J, leaving 7 bases unmatched. In the authors' methods: Amplification of reference gene primers was used by the study to estimate nucleated cell counts. Sequencing used immunoSEQ multiplex PCR; TCRdb keeps in-frame clones, though not all of them. That table is the source of V, J and clone size, and D and trimming were worked out from the DNA. Among 30,000 to 40,000 clones listed, 80% to 90% were seen once. This clone was counted a single time. The chain links TRBV6-5 to TRBJ1-1; 8 positions agree with TRBD1. The clonotype originates from a man between 45 and 60 years old with acute or convalescent COVID-19. The sample taken for sequencing was peripheral blood. CDR3: CASSRQGMEAFF. CDR3 coding DNA: TGTGCCAGCAGTAGACAGGGGATGGAGGCTTTCTTT.